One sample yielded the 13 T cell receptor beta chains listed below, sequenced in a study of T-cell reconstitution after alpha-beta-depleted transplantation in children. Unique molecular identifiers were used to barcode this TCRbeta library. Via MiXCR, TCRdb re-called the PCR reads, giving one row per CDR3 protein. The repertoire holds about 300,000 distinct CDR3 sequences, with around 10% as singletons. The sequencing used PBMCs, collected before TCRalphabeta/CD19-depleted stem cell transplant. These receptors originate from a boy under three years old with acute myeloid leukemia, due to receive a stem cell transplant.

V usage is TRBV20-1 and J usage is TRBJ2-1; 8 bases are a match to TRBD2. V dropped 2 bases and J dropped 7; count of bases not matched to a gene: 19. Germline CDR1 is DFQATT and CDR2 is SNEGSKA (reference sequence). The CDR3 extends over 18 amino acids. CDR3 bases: TGCAGTGCTAGAAATCCCTCAAAACTAGCGGAGTGGGGTAATGAGCAGTTCTTC. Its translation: CSARNPSKLAEWGNEQFF.

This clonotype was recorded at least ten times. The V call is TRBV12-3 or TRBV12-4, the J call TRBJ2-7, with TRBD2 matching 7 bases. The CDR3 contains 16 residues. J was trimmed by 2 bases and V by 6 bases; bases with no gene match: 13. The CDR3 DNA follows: TGTGCCAGCAGCAAAAGGAGTGGTAGCGGGCCCTACGAGCAGTACTTC. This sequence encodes CASSKRSGSGPYEQYF.

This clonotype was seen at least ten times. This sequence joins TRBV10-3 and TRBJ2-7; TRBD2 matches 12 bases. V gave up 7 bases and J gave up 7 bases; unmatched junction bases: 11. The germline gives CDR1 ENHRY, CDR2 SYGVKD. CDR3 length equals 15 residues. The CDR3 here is CAITPTSGSHREQYF. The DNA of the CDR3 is TGTGCCATCACCCCGACTAGCGGGAGCCATAGGGAGCAGTACTTC.

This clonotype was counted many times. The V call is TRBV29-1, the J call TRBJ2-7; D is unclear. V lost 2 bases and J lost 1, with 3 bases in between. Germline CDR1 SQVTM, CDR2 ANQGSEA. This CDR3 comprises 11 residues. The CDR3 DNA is TGCAGCGTTGAAATGTCCTACGAGCAGTACTTC. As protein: CSVEMSYEQYF.

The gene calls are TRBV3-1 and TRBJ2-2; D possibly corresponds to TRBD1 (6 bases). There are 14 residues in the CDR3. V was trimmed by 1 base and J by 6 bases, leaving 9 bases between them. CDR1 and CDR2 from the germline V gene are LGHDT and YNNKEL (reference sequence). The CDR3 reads CASSQGSGAGELFF. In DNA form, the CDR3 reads TGTGCCAGCAGCCAAGGGTCAGGGGCCGGGGAGCTGTTTTTT.

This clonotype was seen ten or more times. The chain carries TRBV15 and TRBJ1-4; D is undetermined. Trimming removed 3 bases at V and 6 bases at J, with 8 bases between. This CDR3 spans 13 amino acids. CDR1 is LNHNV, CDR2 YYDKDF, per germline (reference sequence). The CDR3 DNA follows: TGTGCCACCAGCAGGGGTACAGATGAAAAACTGTTTTTT. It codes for CATSRGTDEKLFF.

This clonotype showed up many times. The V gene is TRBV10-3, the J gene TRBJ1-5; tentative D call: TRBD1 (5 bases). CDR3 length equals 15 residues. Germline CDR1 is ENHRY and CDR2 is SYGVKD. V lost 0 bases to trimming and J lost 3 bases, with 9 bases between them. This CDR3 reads CAISESGAVNQPQHF. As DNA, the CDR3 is TGTGCCATCAGTGAGTCAGGGGCAGTCAATCAGCCCCAGCATTTT.

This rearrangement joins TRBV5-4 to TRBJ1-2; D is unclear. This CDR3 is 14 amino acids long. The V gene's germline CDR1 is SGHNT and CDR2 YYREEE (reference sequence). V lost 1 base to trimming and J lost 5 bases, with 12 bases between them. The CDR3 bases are TGTGCCAGCAGCTTGAGTTGGGCCGAGTATGGCTACACCTTC. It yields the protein CASSLSWAEYGYTF.

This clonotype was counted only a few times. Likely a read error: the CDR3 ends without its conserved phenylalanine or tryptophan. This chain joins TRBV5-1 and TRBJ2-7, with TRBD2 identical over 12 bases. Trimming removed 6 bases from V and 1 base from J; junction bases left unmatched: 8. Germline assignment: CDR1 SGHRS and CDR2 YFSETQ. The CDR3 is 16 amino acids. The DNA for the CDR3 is TGCGCCAGCACTCGACTAGCGGGGGTTCGGTCCTACGAGCAGTACTCC. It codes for CASTRLAGVRSYEQYS.

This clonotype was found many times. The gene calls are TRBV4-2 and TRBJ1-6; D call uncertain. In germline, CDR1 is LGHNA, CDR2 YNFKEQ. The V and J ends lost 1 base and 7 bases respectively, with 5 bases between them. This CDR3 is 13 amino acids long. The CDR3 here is CASSQGENSPLHF. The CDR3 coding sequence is TGTGCCAGCAGCCAAGGGGAAAATTCACCCCTCCACTTT.

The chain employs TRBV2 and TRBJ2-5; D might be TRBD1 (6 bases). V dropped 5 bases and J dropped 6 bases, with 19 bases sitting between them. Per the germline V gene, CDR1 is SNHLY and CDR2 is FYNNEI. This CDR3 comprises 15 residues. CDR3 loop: CASSYRQARLKTQYF. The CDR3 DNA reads TGTGCCAGCAGTTATAGACAGGCGCGGTTGAAGACCCAGTACTTC. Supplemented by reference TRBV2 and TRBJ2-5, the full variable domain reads EPEVTQTPSHQVTQMGQEVILRCVPISNHLYFYWYRQILGQKVEFLVSFYNNEISEKSEIFDDQFSVERPDGSNFTLKIRSTKLEDSAMYFCASSYRQARLKTQYFGPGTRLLVL.

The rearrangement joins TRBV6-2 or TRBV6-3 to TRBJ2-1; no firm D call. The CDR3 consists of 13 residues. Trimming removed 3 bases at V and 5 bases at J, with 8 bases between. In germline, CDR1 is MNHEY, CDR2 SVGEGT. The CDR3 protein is CASSYLRDNEQFF. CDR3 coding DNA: TGTGCCAGCAGTTATCTCCGCGACAATGAGCAGTTCTTC.

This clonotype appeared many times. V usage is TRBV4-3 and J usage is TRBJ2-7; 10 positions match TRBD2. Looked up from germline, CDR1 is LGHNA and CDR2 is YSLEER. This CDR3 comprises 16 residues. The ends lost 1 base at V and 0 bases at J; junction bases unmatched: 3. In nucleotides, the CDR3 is TGCGCCAGCAGCCAAGGGACTAGCGGCAGCTCCTACGAGCAGTACTTC. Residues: CASSQGTSGSSYEQYF.